The rows below give T cell receptor beta chains drawn from one sample of a study of Ad26.COV2.S vaccination and SARS-CoV-2 variants. The method was immunoSEQ multiplex PCR; TCRdb's version includes in-frame clones alone and lacks a portion of them. The sample includes around 420,000 clones, approximately 90% of them seen just once. Sequenced here: peripheral blood, sampled in a trial of Ad26.COV2.S vaccine versus placebo. These receptors were collected from a person aged 18-65 years who received the Ad26.COV2.S COVID-19 vaccine or a placebo. Each CDR3 is given with its conserved first and last residue. A D gene is named only where the DNA matches it firmly. A clone size is listed for some rows: how often the clone was seen (once, few, many), or a class if it is expanded.

V gene	clone size	D gene	J gene	CDR3 DNA	CDR3 protein
TRBV6-5	NA	NA	TRBJ1-2	TGTGCCAGCAGTTATGGCCTAGGGGATTATGGCTACACCTTC	CASSYGLGDYGYTF
TRBV5-1	once	NA	TRBJ2-7	TGCGCCAGCAGCAGAGACTCGGGACGCTGGAACGAGCAGTACTTC	CASSRDSGRWNEQYF
TRBV25-1	once	NA	TRBJ1-5	TGTGCCAGCAGTGAATCTGGTACAATCAATCAGCCCCAGCATTTT	CASSESGTINQPQHF
TRBV6-5	NA	NA	TRBJ2-5	TGTGCCAGCAGCCGGGACTACCAAGAGACCCAGTACTTC	CASSRDYQETQYF
TRBV7-2	NA	TRBD1	TRBJ2-5	TGTGCCAGCAGCTTAGCCGGGACAGGACAAGAGACCCAGTACTTC	CASSLAGTGQETQYF
TRBV7-8	NA	TRBD1	TRBJ2-1	TGTGCCAGCAGCACGAGACAGGGGGGCAATGAGCAGTTCTTC	CASSTRQGGNEQFF
TRBV7-8	NA	TRBD1	TRBJ2-7	TGTGCCAGCAGCCAGACATACACAGGGGCTACGTACGAGCAGTACTTC	CASSQTYTGATYEQYF
TRBV20-1	few	NA	TRBJ2-6	TGCAGTGCTAGTCCCTCTGGGGCCAACGTCCTGACTTTC	CSASPSGANVLTF
TRBV5-5	NA	TRBD1	TRBJ1-5	TGTGCCAGCAGCTTTAACAGGGGGCGGGAACAGCCCCAGCATTTT	CASSFNRGREQPQHF
TRBV5-1	NA	NA	TRBJ1-1	TGCGCCAGCAGCTTGGGAAGGAGGGTTGGGGACACTGAAGCTTTCTTT	CASSLGRRVGDTEAFF
TRBV2	once	TRBD1	TRBJ2-7	TGTGCCAGCAGTGATCGGCAGGGGGTCTACTACGAGCAGTACTTC	CASSDRQGVYYEQYF
TRBV5-8	NA	TRBD1	TRBJ1-1	TGTGCCAGCAGCCCGGGGACAGGCTGGACTGAAGCTTTCTTT	CASSPGTGWTEAFF
TRBV4-2	NA	NA	TRBJ2-7	TGTGCCAGCAGCCAAACCGGGACGGTGCCCTACGAGCAGTACTTC	CASSQTGTVPYEQYF
TRBV7-9	NA	TRBD2	TRBJ2-7	TGTGCCAGCAGCCCCGGTGACCTAGCGGTGAACTACGAGCAGTACTTC	CASSPGDLAVNYEQYF
TRBV28	NA	TRBD2	TRBJ2-3	TGTGCCAGCAAAACTAGCGGGGGCGGGGCCACAGATACGCAGTATTTT	CASKTSGGGATDTQYF
TRBV9	NA	NA	TRBJ2-3	TGTGCCAGCAGCCAGGACACCAGCACAGATACGCAGTATTTT	CASSQDTSTDTQYF
TRBV4-3	NA	TRBD1	TRBJ2-3	TGCGCCAGCAGCCCAAGACAGGGGGCCAGCACAGATACGCAGTATTTT	CASSPRQGASTDTQYF
TRBV19	few	TRBD1	TRBJ1-5	TGTGCCACCACAGGACAGGAGATTAACAATCAGCCCCAGCATTTT	CATTGQEINNQPQHF
TRBV5-1	NA	NA	TRBJ2-7	TGCGCCAGCAGCTCACAGGGAAGCTCCTACGAGCAGTACTTC	CASSSQGSSYEQYF
TRBV5-1	NA	NA	TRBJ1-1	TGCGCCAGCAGTAAAGGCAGGGAAAGAAGAGCTTTCTTT	CASSKGRERRAFF
TRBV6-6	NA	NA	TRBJ1-6	TGTGCCAGCAGTTACTCGGGGGACCTATTCAATTCACCCCTCCACTTT	CASSYSGDLFNSPLHF
TRBV5-1	NA	TRBD2	TRBJ2-5	TGCGCCAGCAGCTTTACGGGGGGAGAGACCCAGTACTTC	CASSFTGGETQYF
TRBV6-2/TRBV6-3	NA	NA	TRBJ1-1	TGTGCCAGCAGTTGGGATGTGAACACTGAAGCTTTCTTT	CASSWDVNTEAFF
TRBV7-3	NA	NA	TRBJ2-6	TGTGCCAGCAGCCCTCTTGGCGGGTCTGGGGCCAACGTCCTGACTTTC	CASSPLGGSGANVLTF
TRBV5-3	NA	NA	TRBJ1-1	TGTGCCAGAAGCTTGGCTATTTGGACCAGGGCGCCGAGGAACACTGAAGCTTTCTTT	CARSLAIWTRAPRNTEAFF
TRBV5-1	few	NA	TRBJ2-3	TGCGCCAGCAGCTTGGGGTTCACAGATACGCAGTATTTT	CASSLGFTDTQYF
TRBV12-3/TRBV12-4	NA	NA	TRBJ1-1	TGTGCCAGCAGTTTTGGTGGCACTGAAGCTTTCTTT	CASSFGGTEAFF
TRBV7-8	NA	NA	TRBJ2-5	TGTGCCAGCAGCCTCCGACGGCTCCAAGAGACCCAGTACTTC	CASSLRRLQETQYF
TRBV9	NA	NA	TRBJ2-3	TGTGCCAGCAGCGTAGATCAAGGGGTCGCAGATACGCAGTATTTT	CASSVDQGVADTQYF
TRBV7-2	NA	TRBD1	TRBJ1-5	TGTGCCAGCAGCTCAAGAACAGGGGGCAGGGGTCAGCCCCAGCATTTT	CASSSRTGGRGQPQHF
TRBV10-3	many	NA	TRBJ2-6	TGTGCCATCAGTGACACTAAGCCTGGGGCCAACGTCCTGACTTTC	CAISDTKPGANVLTF